The T cell receptor beta chain described here comes from a study of control samples from healthy donors and cancer patients (dated by TCRdb to the early 2020s). Via the germline V gene, CDR1 is SNHLY and CDR2 FYNNEI. The cysteine opens and the phenylalanine closes a CDR3 of 14 amino acids. The retained sequence is limited to the CDR3, 42 bases, with the frame set at the first base. As concerns this clone: Its antigen is currently not known. An end of the junction differs from the germline gene, which may be a read error.

To prepare the library, the immunoSEQ multiplex PCR assay was applied. Drawn from immuneACCESS, this table holds only the in-frame rearrangements with V and J called that TCRdb kept. Clones are partly lost; checked studies trace under half to an unresolved V gene and leave the rest unexplained. Recorded for this sample are fewer than 200,000 clones; 90% to 95% of them occurred a single time. The ten largest account for about 1.4% of the sample. The TCR sequence derives from a man aged 25-40 years in good health. Material: blood. The rearranged segments are TRBV2 and TRBJ1-3; confidence is insufficient to name the D gene. The DNA sequence is TGTGCCAGCAGTGTATCCCTGCAAGGAGGAGCAGGTTGCTTT. This codes for CASSVSLQGGAGCF.